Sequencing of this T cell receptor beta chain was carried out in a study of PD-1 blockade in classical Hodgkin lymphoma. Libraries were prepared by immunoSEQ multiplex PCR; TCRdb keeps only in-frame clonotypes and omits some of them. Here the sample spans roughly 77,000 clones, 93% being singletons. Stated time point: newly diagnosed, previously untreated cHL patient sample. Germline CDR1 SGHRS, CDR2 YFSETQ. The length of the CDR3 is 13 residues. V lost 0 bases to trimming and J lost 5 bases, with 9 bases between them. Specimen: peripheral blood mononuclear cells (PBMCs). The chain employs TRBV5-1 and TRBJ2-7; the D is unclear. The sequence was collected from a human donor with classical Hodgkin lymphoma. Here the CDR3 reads CASSLAIENEQYF. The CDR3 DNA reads TGCGCCAGCAGCTTGGCGATAGAGAACGAGCAGTACTTC.